Below, 31 T cell receptor beta chains from the same sample are listed, as sequenced in a study of blood T cell repertoires in COVID-19. Profiling relied on immunoSEQ multiplex PCR, and the TCRdb table lists in-frame clones only, not all of them. The sample contains tens of thousands of clones, approximately 80% of which appear only once. Sequencing was done on a sample of PBMCs or T cells enriched from blood (not recorded which). These receptors all come from a woman aged 45-60 years with acute COVID-19.

The V call is TRBV29-1, the J call TRBJ2-7; TRBD1 matches 12 bases. Germline V lookup: CDR1 SQVTM, CDR2 ANQGSEA. This CDR3 contains 15 residues. The junction had 5 bases not matched to a gene; V was cut back by 0 bases and J by 5 bases. DNA of the CDR3: TGCAGCGTTGAAGATGGGACAGGGGGCATCCACGAGCAGTACTTC. Protein product: CSVEDGTGGIHEQYF.

The rearrangement uses TRBV25-1 and TRBJ2-7; tentative D call: TRBD2 (6 bases). The V gene's germline CDR1 is MGHDK and CDR2 SYGVNS. This CDR3 has 12 amino acids. V lost 8 bases, J lost 3 bases, and 11 bases lay in between. In DNA, the CDR3 is TGTGCCAGCCAACAGGACTACTACGAGCAGTACTTC. Its protein product is CASQQDYYEQYF.

A few counts support this clone. The V and J genes are TRBV5-1 and TRBJ1-5; D is unclear. The CDR3 totals 15 residues. Germline CDR1 SGHRS, CDR2 YFSETQ. The V gene lost 4 bases and the J gene lost 0 bases, with 11 bases spanning the gap. The CDR3 DNA follows: TGCGCCAGCAGCCCGGCCCCGGGTAGCAATCAGCCCCAGCATTTT. Translation gives CASSPAPGSNQPQHF.

V usage is TRBV3-1 (or the pseudogene TRBV3-2) and J usage is TRBJ2-5; D might be TRBD2 (5 bases). The germline V gene has CDR1 LGHDT and CDR2 YNNKEL (reference sequence). The ends were cut back, 3 bases at V and 5 bases at J, with 13 bases in the middle. The CDR3 has 14 residues. The CDR3 sequence is CASSHVSVRETQYF. For the CDR3, the DNA is TGTGCCAGCAGCCACGTTAGCGTGAGGGAGACCCAGTACTTC.

The V call is TRBV30, the J call TRBJ1-5; D not resolved. CDR1 is GTSNPN and CDR2 is SVGIG in the germline V gene (reference sequence). V was cut by 2 bases and J by 7 bases, with 12 bases left in between. The CDR3 has 13 residues. This CDR3 is CAWSIGVGQPQHF. Written as DNA, the CDR3 is TGTGCCTGGAGTATCGGGGTGGGGCAGCCCCAGCATTTT.

The rearrangement joins TRBV24-1 to TRBJ2-1; D perhaps matches TRBD2 (5 bases). The length of the CDR3 is 12 residues. From germline, CDR1 is KGHDR and CDR2 SFDVKD. The V and J ends lost 7 bases and 11 bases respectively, with 14 bases between them. CDR3 DNA sequence: TGTGCCACCAGACTAGGCAGCGGTCAGCAGTTCTTC. Its protein product is CATRLGSGQQFF.

This chain joins TRBV9 and TRBJ1-1; D ambiguous. Germline assignment: CDR1 SGDLS and CDR2 YYNGEE. V was cut by 0 bases and J by 3 bases, with 18 bases left in between. The CDR3 consists of 17 residues. This CDR3 reads CASSVASFGQAHTEAFF. The CDR3 nucleotides are TGTGCCAGCAGCGTAGCCTCTTTTGGTCAGGCCCACACTGAAGCTTTCTTT.

J is TRBJ2-5 and V is TRBV12-5; 12 bases fit TRBD2. This CDR3 is built from 17 residues. Germline CDR1 and CDR2: LGHNT and FRNRAP. V was clipped by 0 bases and J by 5 bases; unmatched bases: 7. The DNA for the CDR3 is TGTGCTAGTGGTTTGGTACTAGCGGGGGGCGCAGGGGAGACCCAGTACTTC. This encodes CASGLVLAGGAGETQYF.

This clone has only a few counts. V gene TRBV6-2 or TRBV6-3 combines with J gene TRBJ1-4, with D possibly matching TRBD1 (5 bases). The CDR3 runs 14 residues. Germline loops: CDR1 MNHEY, CDR2 SVGEGT. The V end lost 5 bases, the J end lost 4 bases, and 11 bases lay between the germline ends. The CDR3 nucleotides are TGTGCCAGCAGTAAGCCGACAGTTAATGAAAAACTGTTTTTT. Its translation is CASSKPTVNEKLFF.

This chain joins TRBV5-5 and TRBJ1-2; D is unresolved. V gave up 1 base and J gave up 3 bases, with 7 bases separating them. CDR3 length: 13 amino acids. Germline V gene data show CDR1 as SGHKS and CDR2 as YYEKEE (reference sequence). The CDR3 DNA reads as TGTGCCAGCAGCTTGCGGCAGGACTATGGCTACACCTTC. It codes for CASSLRQDYGYTF.

The chain links TRBV6-5 to TRBJ1-6; 7 positions agree with TRBD1. Per the germline V gene, CDR1 is MNHEY and CDR2 is SVGAGI. The CDR3 covers 15 residues. J gave up 6 bases and V 2 bases, and 4 bases lay outside the gene matches. The CDR3 nucleotides are TGTGCCAGCAGTTACAGGGGGCGAGGTAATTCACCCCTCCACTTT. It translates to CASSYRGRGNSPLHF.

The rearrangement joins TRBV30 to TRBJ2-7; D is possibly TRBD1 (6 bases). CDR1 is GTSNPN, CDR2 SVGIG, per germline (reference sequence). The CDR3 runs to 12 residues. V lost 0 bases and J lost 6, with 9 bases in between. CDR3 loop: CAWSVQGGEQYF. CDR3 DNA: TGTGCCTGGAGTGTACAGGGTGGCGAGCAGTACTTC.

The J gene is TRBJ2-3, the V gene TRBV4-1; the D gene is possibly TRBD1 (6 bases). This CDR3 is 15 amino acids long. Looked up from germline, CDR1 is MGHRA and CDR2 is YSYEKL. Trimming left V 4 bases short and J 1 base short, with 12 bases between. CDR3 in amino acids: CASSRWTDRTDTQYF. CDR3 nucleotide sequence: TGCGCCAGCAGCCGATGGACAGACCGCACAGATACGCAGTATTTT.

V usage is TRBV7-3 and J usage is TRBJ1-1, with 8 bases fitting TRBD1. There are 14 residues in the CDR3. The trim removed 0 bases at V and 3 bases at J, leaving 0 bases unmatched. Germline-derived CDR1 and CDR2 are SGHTA and FQGTGA. The CDR3 nucleotides are TGTGCCAGCAGCTTAACGGACAGGGACACTGAAGCTTTCTTT. This translates into CASSLTDRDTEAFF.

J is TRBJ2-6 and V is TRBV4-1, with 8 bases fitting TRBD1. The germline V gene encodes CDR1 MGHRA and CDR2 YSYEKL. The V segment lost 8 bases and the J segment 0 bases; nucleotides outside the gene matches: 3. CDR3 size: 15 residues. CDR3 sequence (DNA): TGCGCCAGCGGGACAGGATACTCTGGGGCCAACGTCCTGACTTTC. Amino acid sequence: CASGTGYSGANVLTF.

CDR3 DNA sequence: TGTGCCAGCAGCTTAACAGGTGTGGACTATGGCTACACCTTC. Its translation is CASSLTGVDYGYTF. This rearrangement joins TRBV11-2 to TRBJ1-2, with a tentative D call TRBD1 (5 bases). V lost 2 bases, J lost 3 bases, and 10 bases lay in between. The germline gives CDR1 SGHAT, CDR2 FQNNGV. CDR3 length: 14 residues.

J is TRBJ1-2 and V is TRBV24-1; possibly TRBD1 for D (6 bases). Trimming removed 3 bases at V and 2 bases at J, with 12 bases between. The CDR3 has 15 residues. Per the germline V gene, CDR1 is KGHDR and CDR2 is SFDVKD. The CDR3 loop reads CATSDRTASNYGYTF. CDR3 nucleotides: TGTGCCACCAGTGATAGGACAGCGTCCAACTATGGCTACACCTTC.

The genes are TRBV21-1 and TRBJ2-1; the DNA was not compared with TRBD2, the D call given in the table. TRBV21-1 is classified as a pseudogene. This CDR3 spans 15 amino acids. This CDR3 is CASSKGPPCEAGQFF. The CDR3 coding sequence is TGTGCCAGCAGCAAAGGCCCTCCGTGCGAGGCTGGGCAGTTCTTC.

V and J are TRBV30 and TRBJ2-1; TRBD1 agrees at 8 bases. CDR3 length equals 15 residues. The trim removed 1 base at V and 3 bases at J, leaving 5 bases unmatched. Germline V CDR1 and CDR2: GTSNPN, SVGIG (reference sequence). In nucleotides, the CDR3 is TGTGCCTGGAGTGGGGGGACAGGCCGCTACAATGAGCAGTTCTTC. It translates to CAWSGGTGRYNEQFF. The full variable domain, with the rest looked up from reference TRBV30 and TRBJ2-1, is SQTIHQWPATLVQPVGSPLSLECTVEGTSNPNLYWYRQAAGRGLQLLFYSVGIGQISSEVPQNLSASRPQDRQFILSSKKLLLSDSGFYLCAWSGGTGRYNEQFFGPGTRLTVL.

The gene calls are TRBV4-1 and TRBJ2-3; 14 bases align to TRBD2. This CDR3 is 20 amino acids long. The ends lost 1 base at V and 4 bases at J; junction bases unmatched: 13. Germline V gene data show CDR1 as MGHRA and CDR2 as YSYEKL. CDR3 in amino acids: CASSQVARLAGGPRADTQYF. CDR3 sequence (DNA): TGCGCCAGCAGCCAAGTAGCGCGACTAGCGGGGGGGCCACGAGCAGATACGCAGTATTTT.

The chain is built from TRBV18 and TRBJ1-1, with 11 bases aligning to TRBD1. Per germline, CDR1 KGHSH and CDR2 LQKENI. This CDR3 comprises 15 residues. V was clipped by 6 bases and J by 0 bases; unmatched bases: 3. The CDR3, as DNA: TGTGCCAGCTCTTGGGACAGGGGGATGAACACTGAAGCTTTCTTT. This codes for CASSWDRGMNTEAFF.

The chain has TRBV15 and TRBJ1-1; D call uncertain. The germline V gene has CDR1 LNHNV and CDR2 YYDKDF (reference sequence). The CDR3 spans 12 residues. The V end lost 8 bases, the J end lost 1 base, and 8 bases lay between the germline ends. The CDR3 loop is CATSGGNTEAFF. The DNA for the CDR3 is TGTGCCACCTCCGGAGGGAACACTGAAGCTTTCTTT.

This clone has a handful of counts. The genes are TRBV7-9 and TRBJ1-1; D remains unclear. Germline V gives CDR1 SEHNR, CDR2 FQNEAQ (reference sequence). This CDR3 has 15 residues. V dropped 1 base and J dropped 1 base, with 10 bases sitting between them. CDR3 nucleotide sequence: TGTGCCAGCAGCTTAGGACTGGCCACGAACACTGAAGCTTTCTTT. This gives the protein CASSLGLATNTEAFF.

The chain links TRBV19 to TRBJ1-4; D is possibly TRBD1 (5 bases). Trimming took 2 bases from V and 0 from J, leaving 7 bases between them. Per germline, CDR1 LNHDA and CDR2 SQIVND (reference sequence). This CDR3 contains 15 residues. CDR3 region: CASSIRGSTNEKLFF. CDR3 in DNA: TGTGCCAGTAGTATACGGGGGTCAACTAATGAAAAACTGTTTTTT.

The V call is TRBV7-2, the J call TRBJ2-5; D might be TRBD1 (6 bases). Germline V gene lookup returns CDR1 SGHTA and CDR2 FQGNSA. V lost 3 bases and J 4 bases, leaving 12 bases between the germline ends. CDR3 length: 14 residues. The CDR3 DNA follows: TGTGCCAGCAGCTTTCAGGGGAGTTCAGAGACCCAGTACTTC. The encoded protein is CASSFQGSSETQYF.

The chain has TRBV7-3 and TRBJ2-5, with 14 nucleotides matching TRBD2. The CDR3 is 18 residues long. Trimming removed 0 bases from V and 7 bases from J; junction bases left unmatched: 10. Germline V lookup: CDR1 SGHTA, CDR2 FQGTGA. DNA of the CDR3: TGTGCCAGCAGCTTAACCGGGACTAGCGGGGGCCCCAGGGGGACCCAGTACTTC. It codes for CASSLTGTSGGPRGTQYF.

J is TRBJ2-2 and V is TRBV18, with 10 bases identical to TRBD2. CDR1 is KGHSH and CDR2 is LQKENI in the germline V gene. CDR3 length: 18 amino acids. Trimming cost V 3 bases and J 5 bases; bases outside gene matches: 12. This CDR3 reads CASSPNSAGGLHTGELFF. CDR3 nucleotides: TGTGCCAGCTCACCGAACTCAGCGGGGGGGCTTCATACCGGGGAGCTGTTTTTT.

The DNA for the CDR3 is TGTGCCCGTGAGAATCCAGGCCAAGAGACCCAGTACTTC. The encoded protein is CARENPGQETQYF. V gene TRBV30 combines with J gene TRBJ2-5; D is ambiguous. V lost 8 bases and J lost 1, with 14 bases in between. The CDR3 length is 13 residues. Germline V CDR1 and CDR2: GTSNPN, SVGIG (reference sequence).

The chain has TRBV7-8 and TRBJ1-6; no firm D call. Trimming removed 5 bases from V and 9 bases from J, with 14 bases in between. This CDR3 spans 14 amino acids. CDR1 is SGHVS, CDR2 FQNEAQ, per germline. In nucleotides, the CDR3 is TGTGCCAGCAGCGCGGGTGTGCGTGGTTCACCCCTCCACTTT. It is translated as CASSAGVRGSPLHF.

This chain joins TRBV27 and TRBJ1-4; possible D gene TRBD1, 5 bases. Trimming removed 3 bases at V and 6 bases at J, with 11 bases between. Per the germline V gene, CDR1 is MNHEY and CDR2 is SMNVEV (reference sequence). This CDR3 comprises 14 residues. CDR3 in DNA: TGTGCCAGCAGTTTCGGTCAGGGTCATGAAAAACTGTTTTTT. This translates into CASSFGQGHEKLFF.

V is TRBV24-1 and J is TRBJ2-3, with 9 bases fitting TRBD2. CDR1 and CDR2 (germline): KGHDR, SFDVKD. With V trimmed by 3 bases and J by 4 bases, 10 bases remained unmatched. The CDR3 spans 17 residues. CDR3 nucleotide sequence: TGTGCCACCAGTGATCCTAAGAGGCGGGGGGGTTCAGATACGCAGTATTTT. This gives the protein CATSDPKRRGGSDTQYF.